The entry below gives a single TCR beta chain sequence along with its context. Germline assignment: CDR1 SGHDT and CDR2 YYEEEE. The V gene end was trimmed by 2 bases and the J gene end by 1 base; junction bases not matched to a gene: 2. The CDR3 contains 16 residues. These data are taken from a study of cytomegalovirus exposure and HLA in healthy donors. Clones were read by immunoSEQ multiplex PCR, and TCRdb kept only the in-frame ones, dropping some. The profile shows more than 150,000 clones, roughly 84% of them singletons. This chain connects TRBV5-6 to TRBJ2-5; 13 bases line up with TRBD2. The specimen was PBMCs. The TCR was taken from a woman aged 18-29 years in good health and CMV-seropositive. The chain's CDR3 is CASSFGTSGAQETQYF. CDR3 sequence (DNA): TGTGCCAGCAGCTTTGGGACTAGCGGGGCCCAAGAGACCCAGTACTTC.